The 8 T cell receptor beta chains below come from one sample, sequenced in a study of shared clonotypes between healthy human individuals. As defined, naive CD8 cells were CD45RO-negative and positively selected for CCR7, with terminally differentiated effector memory CD45RA+ cells excluded. Using immunoSEQ multiplex PCR, the repertoire was profiled, and TCRdb retains in-frame clones only, with some absent. The sample holds about 2.1 million clones, just over 90% seen once. Sequencing was done on a sample of naive CD8+ T cells from PBMCs. The receptors derive from a man younger than 35 in good health. Some clones in this sample may be carry-over from other donors' samples.

This clone has a handful of counts. This sample also contains other DNA sequences that code for the same CDR3. This sequence joins TRBV4-1 and TRBJ2-5; D gene ambiguous. Per the germline V gene, CDR1 is MGHRA and CDR2 is YSYEKL. The CDR3 runs 13 residues. The germline V and J ends were trimmed by 0 bases and 3 bases, with 5 bases remaining between them. CDR3 loop: CASSQDTEETQYF. Here the CDR3 DNA reads TGCGCCAGCAGCCAAGACACAGAAGAGACCCAGTACTTC.

This clone was counted once. Other DNA sequences within the sample encode an identical CDR3. The rearrangement links TRBV5-1 to TRBJ2-7; the D is unclear. The CDR3 is 13 residues long. Germline V gene lookup returns CDR1 SGHRS and CDR2 YFSETQ. V dropped 0 bases and J dropped 0 bases, with 4 bases sitting between them. The CDR3 sequence is CASSLGSSYEQYF. CDR3 coding DNA: TGCGCCAGCAGCTTGGGTAGCTCCTACGAGCAGTACTTC.

This clone was seen once. The chain has TRBV5-1 and TRBJ2-3; the match to TRBD2 covers 10 bases. CDR1 and CDR2 (germline): SGHRS, YFSETQ. There are 20 residues in the CDR3. Unmatched junction bases numbered 20, after V lost 4 bases and J lost 3 bases. The CDR3 loop reads CASSPIWPSSSGSMTDTQYF. As DNA, the CDR3 is TGCGCCAGCAGCCCTATCTGGCCTAGCTCTAGCGGGAGTATGACAGATACGCAGTATTTT. Based on the CDR3 plus reference TRBV5-1 and TRBJ2-3, the full variable domain is KAGVTQTPRYLIKTRGQQVTLSCSPISGHRSVSWYQQTPGQGLQFLFEYFSETQRNKGNFPGRFSGRQFSNSRSEMNVSTLELGDSALYLCASSPIWPSSSGSMTDTQYFGPGTRLTVL.

This sequence joins TRBV11-2 and TRBJ2-1; 9 bases line up with TRBD2. Germline CDR1 reads SGHAT; CDR2 reads FQNNGV. The CDR3 covers 16 residues. The J segment lost 9 bases and the V segment lost 0 bases, leaving 9 bases of the junction unmatched. The CDR3 DNA follows: TGTGCCAGCAGCTTAGATATCGCGGGAGGGCCGGGTGAGCAGTTCTTC. This translates into CASSLDIAGGPGEQFF.

V usage is TRBV9 and J usage is TRBJ2-3; 8 positions agree with TRBD2. Germline-derived CDR1 and CDR2 are SGDLS and YYNGEE. V shed 5 bases, J shed 5 bases, and the junction held 7 bases outside the gene matches. This CDR3 is 14 amino acids long. CDR3 coding DNA: TGTGCCAGCAGAATAGCGGGGTGCGGAGATACGCAGTATTTT. It specifies CASRIAGCGDTQYF.

The CDR3 nucleotides read TGTGCCAGCAGCCGAGACCAGACAGGGCACGAGCAGTACTTC. Encoded protein: CASSRDQTGHEQYF. V gene TRBV7-8 combines with J gene TRBJ2-7; 7 bases are shared with TRBD1. The CDR3 totals 14 residues. CDR1 and CDR2 (germline): SGHVS, FQNEAQ. V was pared by 5 bases and J by 5 bases, with 9 bases of the junction left unmatched.

This clone occurred once. V is TRBV6-5 and J is TRBJ2-3; D remains unclear. The CDR3 is 16 residues long. CDR1 MNHEY and CDR2 SVGAGI come from the germline V gene. V was cut by 2 bases and J by 4 bases, with 16 bases left in between. The CDR3 region is CASSYGYSVSADTQYF. CDR3 sequence (DNA): TGTGCCAGCAGTTACGGCTACTCCGTTTCAGCAGATACGCAGTATTTT.

In its sample, this clone was seen once. The genes are TRBV4-1 and TRBJ1-2; 7 bases agree with TRBD1. CDR3 length: 16 residues. The ends lost 0 bases at V and 3 bases at J; junction bases unmatched: 7. Germline V CDR1 and CDR2: MGHRA, YSYEKL. The CDR3 reads CASSQDPTGAHYGYTF. CDR3 nucleotides: TGCGCCAGCAGCCAAGATCCAACAGGGGCCCACTATGGCTACACCTTC.